Sequencing of this T cell receptor (beta chain) was carried out in a study of blood T cell repertoires in COVID-19. On the study more broadly: Collection of acute and convalescent COVID-19 samples took place in the United States, Italy and Spain.

A few counts support this clone. Patients at the Seattle site were enrolled during active infection and followed longitudinally. Libraries were prepared by immunoSEQ multiplex PCR; TCRdb keeps only in-frame clonotypes and omits some of them. The sample consists of some 230,000 clones, 82% of them appearing once. Trimming removed 1 base from V and 6 bases from J; junction bases left unmatched: 7. Germline V CDR1 and CDR2: SGHTA, FQGNSA. This CDR3 is built from 16 residues. The sequence derives from a woman of 80 years or more with COVID-19, enrolled during active disease. V is TRBV7-2 and J is TRBJ2-1; 9 positions match TRBD2. Source material: peripheral blood. CDR3 sequence: CASSLGGLAGINEQFF. CDR3 nucleotide sequence: TGTGCCAGCAGCTTAGGTGGCCTAGCGGGAATCAATGAGCAGTTCTTC.